The sequence of this T cell receptor beta chain was determined in a study of blood T cell repertoires in COVID-19. For the study at large: Whether acute or convalescent, the COVID-19 samples came from the United States, Italy and Spain. Sample material is recorded as cDNA or gDNA derived from T cells, B-cell-depleted T cells, or PBMCs.

Authors' methods: Estimation of nucleated cell counts was performed using reference gene primer amplification. TCRdb's copy holds only in-frame clones and misses some; the assay was immunoSEQ multiplex PCR. The V and J calls and clone size are taken from that table; D and trimming were inferred from the DNA. The sample lists 190,000 or so clones, nearly 90% occurring once. The junction had 16 bases not matched to a gene; V was cut back by 3 bases and J by 7 bases. The CDR3 is made up of 19 amino acids. Germline CDR1 is MDHEN and CDR2 is SYDVKM. The TCR sequence derives from a man between 45 and 60 years old with acute or convalescent COVID-19. This chain joins TRBV28 and TRBJ1-4; 11 positions match TRBD1. The sequencing sample was made of peripheral blood. The CDR3 DNA is TGTGCCAGCAGTTTGGGAGTTTTGCGGGGACAGGGGGTTGGTGAAAAACTGTTTTTT. Translating it yields CASSLGVLRGQGVGEKLFF.